Following are 23 T cell receptor beta chains from one sample sequenced in a study of T cells in Graves' hyperthyroidism and ophthalmopathy. Amplification targeted TCR beta CDR3 regions from RNA transcripts. The HTBI primer set was used in a first-round RT-PCR of the TCR CDR3. One entry per CDR3 protein, called by TCRdb with MiXCR from the multiplex PCR reads. The top ten clones hold approximately 20% of a sample with roughly 170,000 distinct CDR3 sequences, roughly 9.4% of them seen once. The specimen sequenced was blood. The source is a woman aged 18 to 35 with Graves' hyperthyroidism that later progressed to Graves' ophthalmopathy.

This clonotype was seen ten or more times. This chain connects TRBV2 to TRBJ1-1; 7 nucleotides agree with TRBD1. The trim removed 6 bases at V and 1 base at J, leaving 2 bases unmatched. This CDR3 contains 13 residues. Germline CDR1 is SNHLY and CDR2 is FYNNEI. For the CDR3, the DNA is TGTGCCAGCAGGGGGACAGCGAACACTGAAGCTTTCTTT. As protein: CASRGTANTEAFF.

This clonotype showed up just once. The chain is built from TRBV6-5 and TRBJ2-7, with D unclear. The CDR3 consists of 12 residues. V lost 5 bases, J lost 7 bases, and 12 bases lay in between. Germline V gives CDR1 MNHEY, CDR2 SVGAGI. The CDR3 region has the DNA TGTGCCAGCAGTAACCCGACAAGTGAGCAGTACTTC. Protein sequence: CASSNPTSEQYF.

There are many counts of this clonotype. This chain connects TRBV4-2 to TRBJ2-1, with a tentative D call TRBD2 (5 bases). CDR1 is LGHNA and CDR2 is YNFKEQ in the germline V gene. This CDR3 has 16 amino acids. Trimming removed 1 base at V and 0 bases at J, with 10 bases between. The CDR3 is CASSQVVASSYNEQFF. CDR3 sequence (DNA): TGTGCCAGCAGCCAAGTCGTAGCGAGCTCCTACAATGAGCAGTTCTTC.

There are many counts of this clonotype. The chain links TRBV7-3 to TRBJ2-1; 9 bases are a match to TRBD2. The ends lost 3 bases at V and 4 bases at J; junction bases unmatched: 7. The CDR3 consists of 16 residues. The V gene's germline CDR1 is SGHTA and CDR2 FQGTGA. The CDR3 region is CASSFQASGVYNEQFF. CDR3 nucleotides: TGTGCCAGCAGCTTTCAGGCTAGCGGGGTATACAATGAGCAGTTCTTC.

In this sample, this clonotype turned up many times. CDR3 nucleotides: TGCGCCAGCAGCCATCCGGGACAGAGCACAGATACGCAGTATTTT. Translated, it gives CASSHPGQSTDTQYF. The V and J genes are TRBV5-1 and TRBJ2-3; TRBD1 matches 7 bases. V was clipped by 4 bases and J by 0 bases; unmatched bases: 5. Per germline, CDR1 SGHRS and CDR2 YFSETQ. This CDR3 region has 15 residues.

This clonotype has a handful of counts. The rearrangement joins TRBV3-1 to TRBJ2-2; 7 nucleotides agree with TRBD2. With 4 bases clipped from V and 1 base from J, the junction kept 12 bases outside the gene matches. The CDR3 is made up of 18 amino acids. Germline V lookup: CDR1 LGHDT, CDR2 YNNKEL (reference sequence). The CDR3 reads CASSRETPGLMNTGELFF. The CDR3 DNA sequence: TGTGCCAGCAGCCGAGAAACGCCGGGACTAATGAACACCGGGGAGCTGTTTTTT.

This clonotype has more than one count but fewer than ten. V gene TRBV19 combines with J gene TRBJ1-5; tentatively, D is TRBD1 (5 bases). Germline-derived CDR1 and CDR2 are LNHDA and SQIVND (reference sequence). Trimming cost V 3 bases and J 5 bases, with 11 bases left between them. CDR3 length: 14 residues. As DNA, the CDR3 is TGTGCCAGTAGTATTGTCGGGGGGGATCAGCCCCAGCATTTT. It specifies CASSIVGGDQPQHF.

V usage is TRBV20-1 and J usage is TRBJ2-7; 8 bases align to TRBD2. Losses at the gene ends were 7 bases for V and 3 bases for J; bases not matched to a gene: 11. The CDR3 runs 14 residues. The germline V gene has CDR1 DFQATT and CDR2 SNEGSKA (reference sequence). The CDR3 coding sequence is TGCAGTGTTGGGCGCTCTAGCGGGTTCTACGAGCAGTACTTC. This codes for CSVGRSSGFYEQYF.

Ten or more counts support this clonotype. The V call is TRBV6-1, the J call TRBJ2-3; 8 bases align to TRBD2. The CDR3 spans 18 residues. Germline V gene sequence: CDR1 MNHNS, CDR2 SASEGT. After removal of 8 bases from V and 5 bases from J, the junction contained 21 bases not matched to a gene. CDR3 sequence reads: CASHPKGESGGWRDTQYF. In nucleotides, the CDR3 is TGTGCCAGCCACCCTAAGGGCGAAAGCGGGGGATGGAGAGATACGCAGTATTTT.

The genes are TRBV10-2 and TRBJ2-7; D call uncertain. V lost 1 base and J 4 bases, leaving 11 bases between the germline ends. Germline CDR1 is WSHSY and CDR2 is SAAADI. This CDR3 spans 14 amino acids. CDR3 region: CASSELELRYEQYF. The CDR3 bases are TGCGCCAGCAGTGAGTTGGAGTTAAGGTACGAGCAGTACTTC.

This clonotype was counted ten times or more. The chain joins TRBV11-2 to TRBJ1-6; no definite D call. The CDR3 spans 16 residues. The V end lost 4 bases, the J end lost 10 bases, and 20 bases lay between the germline ends. CDR1 and CDR2 from the germline V gene are SGHAT and FQNNGV. As DNA, the CDR3 is TGTGCCAGCAGCTCCCTCCAACGGCCAAGCAAGTCACCCCTCCACTTT. Its translation: CASSSLQRPSKSPLHF.

The table lists this clonotype with many counts. The chain carries TRBV15 and TRBJ2-7; no reliable D call. The CDR3 extends over 14 amino acids. V gave up 0 bases and J gave up 1 base, with 7 bases separating them. CDR1 and CDR2 (germline): LNHNV, YYDKDF (reference sequence). CDR3 sequence: CATSRERISYEQYF. CDR3 nucleotides: TGTGCCACCAGCAGAGAGAGGATATCCTACGAGCAGTACTTC.

This clonotype was recorded once. This may stem from a read error, because a much larger clone lies one nucleotide away. J is TRBJ1-6 and V is TRBV7-9; D not resolved. Germline lookup yields CDR1 SEHNR and CDR2 FQNEAQ (reference sequence). The ends were cut back, 4 bases at V and 6 bases at J, with 10 bases in the middle. This CDR3 is 14 amino acids long. As DNA, the CDR3 is TGTGCCAGCAGCTCAGTCTTTAGTAATTCACCCCTCCACTTT. Protein: CASSSVFSNSPLHF.

This clonotype has ten or more counts. The chain employs TRBV7-9 and TRBJ1-1; maybe TRBD1 (6 bases). This CDR3 is 15 amino acids long. V was clipped by 7 bases and J by 1 base, with 16 bases between them. The V gene's germline CDR1 is SEHNR and CDR2 FQNEAQ (reference sequence). The CDR3 nucleotides are TGTGCCAGCACCAAGTCCGGACAGCGGAACACTGAAGCTTTCTTT. This translates into CASTKSGQRNTEAFF.

This chain joins TRBV2 and TRBJ2-7; 11 bases are a match to TRBD2. V gave up 8 bases and J gave up 0 bases; unmatched junction bases: 6. This CDR3 has 15 amino acids. Germline lookup yields CDR1 SNHLY and CDR2 FYNNEI. For the CDR3, the DNA is TGTGCCAGCCGGTTAGCGGGGGGGAGCTCCTACGAGCAGTACTTC. Its protein product is CASRLAGGSSYEQYF.

This clonotype was detected many times. The chain combines TRBV6-1 with TRBJ1-5; 9 positions match TRBD1. V lost 1 base to trimming and J lost 6 bases; unmatched junction nucleotides: 4. The CDR3 is made up of 15 amino acids. Looked up from germline, CDR1 is MNHNS and CDR2 is SASEGT. CDR3 coding DNA: TGTGCCAGCAGTGAAGTCGACAGGGGGTCTCAGCCCCAGCATTTT. Residues: CASSEVDRGSQPQHF.

This clonotype was counted many times. The V and J genes are TRBV28 and TRBJ1-5, with TRBD1 as a possible D gene (6 bases). This CDR3 contains 16 residues. The ends were cut back, 6 bases at V and 6 bases at J, with 21 bases in the middle. Germline V lookup: CDR1 MDHEN, CDR2 SYDVKM. The CDR3 reads CASSLILGADGQPQHF. CDR3 sequence (DNA): TGTGCCAGCAGCCTTATCCTGGGGGCAGATGGTCAGCCCCAGCATTTT.

This clonotype was found many times. The chain employs TRBV7-6 and TRBJ2-1; TRBD2 is a possible D gene (6 bases). This CDR3 is 14 amino acids long. V lost 3 bases and J 5 bases, leaving 11 bases between the germline ends. The germline V gene encodes CDR1 SGHVS and CDR2 FNYEAQ. CDR3 DNA: TGTGCCAGCAGCTTTGGGGGGAACGACAATGAGCAGTTCTTC. The encoded protein is CASSFGGNDNEQFF.

This clonotype has ten or more counts. V is TRBV6-1 and J is TRBJ1-3; 7 nucleotides line up with TRBD1. This CDR3 is built from 16 residues. In germline, CDR1 is MNHNS, CDR2 SASEGT. The V gene end was trimmed by 4 bases and the J gene end by 3 bases; junction bases not matched to a gene: 9. CDR3 sequence reads: CASSATGIIGGNTIYF. The CDR3 coding sequence is TGTGCCAGCAGTGCGACAGGGATAATAGGTGGAAACACCATATATTTT.

This clonotype was seen at least ten times. The chain employs TRBV27 and TRBJ2-6; TRBD1 matches at 11 bases. This CDR3 has 18 residues. V lost 4 bases and J lost 1; bases outside the gene matches: 6. Germline values: CDR1 MNHEY, CDR2 SMNVEV (reference sequence). The CDR3 reads CASSSWDRGVSGANVLTF. DNA for the CDR3: TGTGCCAGCAGTTCGTGGGACAGGGGGGTATCTGGGGCCAACGTCCTGACTTTC.

This clonotype has just one count. The genes are TRBV7-9 and TRBJ1-2, with 8 bases matching TRBD1. Germline assignment: CDR1 SEHNR and CDR2 FQNEAQ (reference sequence). The ends lost 0 bases at V and 0 bases at J; junction bases unmatched: 3. The CDR3 runs to 16 residues. DNA for the CDR3: TGTGCCAGCAGCTTAGCAGGGGACAGGACTAACTATGGCTACACCTTC. As protein: CASSLAGDRTNYGYTF.

This clonotype was seen at least ten times. This chain uses TRBV7-6 with TRBJ2-7; D may be TRBD1 (5 bases). Trimming removed 5 bases from V and 0 bases from J, with 17 bases in between. The V gene's germline CDR1 is SGHVS and CDR2 FNYEAQ. This CDR3 has 16 residues. The CDR3 here is CASSPRTSPSSYEQYF. DNA for the CDR3: TGTGCCAGCAGCCCCAGGACATCTCCGAGCTCCTACGAGCAGTACTTC.

This clonotype appeared many times. This chain links TRBV19 with TRBJ2-1, with TRBD1 matching over 7 bases. The CDR3 loop spans 15 amino acids. V trimming: 5 bases; J trimming: 2 bases; junction bases outside the gene matches: 6. Per the germline V gene, CDR1 is LNHDA and CDR2 is SQIVND (reference sequence). Written as DNA, the CDR3 is TGTGCCAGTAGTGCACAGGGGTTCGCCTACAATGAGCAGTTCTTC. This codes for CASSAQGFAYNEQFF.